The next 23 T cell receptor beta chains were all read from a single sample in a study of shared clonotypes between healthy human individuals. Repertoires were generated with immunoSEQ multiplex PCR, while TCRdb's copy carries only in-frame clones and drops some. The table lists roughly 1.4 million clones, about 98.5% of them singletons, with under 0.45% in the top ten. Material for sequencing was naive CD4+ T cells sorted from blood. Indicated subset: CD45RA+ positively selected. The receptors shown here come from a young man in good health.

The V gene is TRBV2, the J gene TRBJ1-1, with TRBD1 as a possible D gene (6 bases). The germline V and J ends were trimmed by 8 bases and 0 bases, with 16 bases remaining between them. Germline CDR1 and CDR2: SNHLY and FYNNEI. The CDR3 extends over 15 amino acids. CDR3 loop: CASSLRQVLNTEAFF. In DNA, the CDR3 is TGTGCCAGCTCACTGCGACAGGTGCTGAACACTGAAGCTTTCTTT.

This chain uses TRBV7-2 with TRBJ2-1; weak D call: TRBD1 (5 bases). The V and J ends lost 5 bases and 4 bases respectively, with 12 bases between them. CDR1 is SGHTA, CDR2 FQGNSA, per germline. The CDR3 is made up of 14 amino acids. The CDR3 sequence is CASSPRRGYNEQFF. CDR3 nucleotides: TGTGCCAGCAGCCCTCGAAGGGGATACAATGAGCAGTTCTTC.

This clone was detected once. The chain links TRBV29-1 to TRBJ1-2; weak D call: TRBD1 (5 bases). Trimming cost V 7 bases and J 6 bases, with 21 bases left between them. The CDR3 sequence is 14 residues long. Germline CDR1 is SQVTM and CDR2 is ANQGSEA. The CDR3 region has the DNA TGCAGCGCCGTGGTTTCTCCAGGGCTAAATGGCTACACCTTC. Protein product: CSAVVSPGLNGYTF.

This chain uses TRBV7-9 with TRBJ2-5; TRBD2 aligns across 10 bases. This CDR3 spans 15 amino acids. The germline V gene encodes CDR1 SEHNR and CDR2 FQNEAQ (reference sequence). Germline trimming cut 1 base from V and 5 bases from J; bases unmatched to any gene: 4. The DNA of the CDR3 is TGTGCCAGCAGCTTAGTGGTGGGACTAGCGGAGACCCAGTACTTC. As protein: CASSLVVGLAETQYF.

The rearrangement joins TRBV4-1 to TRBJ1-2, with 7 bases fitting TRBD1. The CDR3 spans 16 residues. CDR1 is MGHRA, CDR2 YSYEKL, per germline. Losses at the gene ends were 3 bases for V and 3 bases for J; bases not matched to a gene: 10. The DNA of the CDR3 is TGCGCCAGCAGCCAGAGAGGGGGACAGACCGACTATGGCTACACCTTC. Residues: CASSQRGGQTDYGYTF.

The chain carries TRBV28 and TRBJ2-1; 7 bases fit TRBD2. CDR1 is MDHEN, CDR2 SYDVKM, per germline. The CDR3 length is 15 residues. V was pared by 5 bases and J by 5 bases, with 9 bases of the junction left unmatched. CDR3 DNA sequence: TGTGCCAGCAGTGAGCGGGCGGGAGTAAACAATGAGCAGTTCTTC. It specifies CASSERAGVNNEQFF.

The chain uses TRBV7-2 and TRBJ2-1; the D is unclear. The germline V gene encodes CDR1 SGHTA and CDR2 FQGNSA. V was trimmed by 0 bases and J by 4 bases, leaving 10 bases between them. The CDR3 spans 15 residues. This CDR3 reads CASSLALGQYNEQFF. The CDR3 DNA is TGTGCCAGCAGCTTAGCGCTGGGCCAATACAATGAGCAGTTCTTC.

The rearrangement uses TRBV21-1 and TRBJ2-7; TRBD2, the table's D call, was not compared with the DNA. TRBV21-1 is termed a pseudogene. The CDR3 runs to 15 residues. For the CDR3, the DNA is TGTGCCAGCAGCAAAGTGGGACTAGCGGGAGGGCCACCTTACTTC. This gives the protein CASSKVGLAGGPPYF.

V usage is TRBV28 and J usage is TRBJ2-6; no reliable D call. V lost 10 bases, J lost 0 bases, and 7 bases lay in between. The germline V gene has CDR1 MDHEN and CDR2 SYDVKM. The CDR3 spans 13 residues. CDR3 region: CATRRSGANVLTF. CDR3 bases: TGTGCCACCAGGCGCTCTGGGGCCAACGTCCTGACTTTC.

CDR3 bases: TGTGCCAGCAGTTTAATCCGGGAGAAGTCCTACGAGCAGTACTTC. This codes for CASSLIREKSYEQYF. The chain employs TRBV27 and TRBJ2-7, with D tentatively TRBD2 (6 bases). Trimming shortened V by 2 bases and J by 1 base, and 12 bases separated the two germline ends. CDR3 length: 15 residues. Germline V gene data show CDR1 as MNHEY and CDR2 as SMNVEV (reference sequence).

The chain uses TRBV5-6 and TRBJ2-5; D remains ambiguous. The CDR3 loop spans 17 amino acids. Germline V gene sequence: CDR1 SGHDT, CDR2 YYEEEE. V lost 0 bases to trimming and J lost 3 bases, with 18 bases between them. The DNA of the CDR3 is TGTGCCAGCAGCTTGGGACGTCCTTCAAGGGCCAAAGAGACCCAGTACTTC. It yields the protein CASSLGRPSRAKETQYF.

V and J are TRBV27 and TRBJ2-7, with 13 bases lining up with TRBD2. The length of the CDR3 is 14 residues. The germline V gene encodes CDR1 MNHEY and CDR2 SMNVEV (reference sequence). The V segment lost 10 bases and the J segment 1 base; nucleotides outside the gene matches: 4. The CDR3 reads CATGTSGNSYEQYF. CDR3 coding DNA: TGTGCCACAGGGACTAGCGGGAATTCCTACGAGCAGTACTTC.

This clone was seen only once. The chain carries TRBV9 and TRBJ2-3; 11 bases align to TRBD2. The CDR3 runs 15 residues. Germline trimming cut 1 base from V and 10 bases from J; bases unmatched to any gene: 8. Germline CDR1 is SGDLS and CDR2 is YYNGEE. The CDR3 DNA is TGTGCCAGCAGCGTACGCCCCGGGACTAGCGGCTCGCAGTATTTT. This gives the protein CASSVRPGTSGSQYF.

The chain uses TRBV11-2 and TRBJ1-3, with D perhaps matching TRBD1 (6 bases). CDR1 is SGHAT, CDR2 FQNNGV, per germline. This CDR3 comprises 14 residues. V lost 8 bases, J lost 0 bases, and 11 bases lay in between. The CDR3 nucleotides read TGTGCCAGCCGCTCAGGGGCCTCTGGAAACACCATATATTTT. Residues: CASRSGASGNTIYF.

The genes are TRBV5-1 and TRBJ1-5; D gene ambiguous. This CDR3 has 14 amino acids. V was cut by 4 bases and J by 4 bases, with 12 bases left in between. Germline V gene sequence: CDR1 SGHRS, CDR2 YFSETQ. CDR3 DNA sequence: TGCGCCAGCAGCCCCGGGGAGGTTAATCAGCCCCAGCATTTT. Translating it yields CASSPGEVNQPQHF.

J is TRBJ2-3 and V is TRBV28, with TRBD2 as a possible D gene (5 bases). The V end lost 6 bases, the J end lost 6 bases, and 16 bases lay between the germline ends. CDR1 and CDR2 from the germline V gene are MDHEN and SYDVKM. CDR3 size: 14 residues. The CDR3 DNA reads as TGTGCCAGCAGGACCAGCCCAGTAGCGGATACGCAGTATTTT. Its protein product is CASRTSPVADTQYF.

The chain combines TRBV7-9 with TRBJ2-7, with 9 bases that match TRBD1. V gave up 5 bases and J gave up 6 bases; unmatched junction bases: 8. Germline V gene data show CDR1 as SEHNR and CDR2 as FQNEAQ (reference sequence). This CDR3 has 14 amino acids. The CDR3: CASSPGTGQAEQYF. The CDR3, as DNA: TGTGCCAGCAGCCCAGGGACAGGGCAGGCCGAGCAGTACTTC.

The CDR3 nucleotides are TGTGCCAGCAGCTTGGGCGCCGGGGGCGAAGAAAAACTGTTTTTT. Amino acids: CASSLGAGGEEKLFF. The chain joins TRBV5-6 to TRBJ1-4, with D possibly TRBD1 on 6 matching bases. Germline V gives CDR1 SGHDT, CDR2 YYEEEE. CDR3 length: 15 amino acids. V lost 0 bases and J 8 bases, leaving 14 bases between the germline ends. Drawing the rest from reference TRBV5-6 and TRBJ1-4, the complete variable domain is DAGVTQSPTHLIKTRGQQVTLRCSPKSGHDTVSWYQQALGQGPQFIFQYYEEEERQRGNFPDRFSGHQFPNYSSELNVNALLLGDSALYLCASSLGAGGEEKLFFGSGTQLSVL.

Concerning this clone: In the same sample, other DNA sequences code for this CDR3. The V call is TRBV5-4, the J call TRBJ1-1; D remains unclear. This CDR3 has 14 amino acids. Germline V CDR1 and CDR2: SGHNT, YYREEE (reference sequence). V was pared by 4 bases and J by 1 base, with 11 bases between. DNA of the CDR3: TGTGCCAGCAGCCCCCGGGCTGGGAACACTGAAGCTTTCTTT. As protein: CASSPRAGNTEAFF. Combining the CDR3 with reference TRBV5-4 and TRBJ1-1 gives the whole variable domain ETGVTQSPTHLIKTRGQQVTLRCSSQSGHNTVSWYQQALGQGPQFIFQYYREEENGRGNFPPRFSGLQFPNYSSELNVNALELDDSALYLCASSPRAGNTEAFFGQGTRLTVV.

The CDR3 sequence: CASSLESLGPDTQYF. In DNA, the CDR3 is TGCGCCAGCAGCTTGGAATCCTTAGGGCCAGATACGCAGTATTTT. V and J are TRBV5-1 and TRBJ2-3; no clear D gene. Germline V gives CDR1 SGHRS, CDR2 YFSETQ. Trimming shortened V by 0 bases and J by 4 bases, and 12 bases separated the two germline ends. This CDR3 is built from 15 residues.

The chain combines TRBV7-2 with TRBJ1-3; D unclear. Germline-derived CDR1 and CDR2 are SGHTA and FQGNSA. The CDR3 has 15 amino acids. The V end was cut by 2 bases, the J end by 2 bases, with 10 bases between. CDR3 in amino acids: CASSLWRGTGNTIYF. CDR3 sequence (DNA): TGTGCCAGCAGCTTATGGCGGGGAACTGGAAACACCATATATTTT.

This clone was seen a single time. The rearrangement links TRBV25-1 to TRBJ1-2, with D hard to call. V lost 4 bases, J lost 8 bases, and 11 bases lay in between. This CDR3 spans 12 amino acids. The germline V gene has CDR1 MGHDK and CDR2 SYGVNS. CDR3: CASSVTGRGYTF. CDR3 nucleotide sequence: TGTGCCAGCAGTGTAACCGGGAGGGGCTACACCTTC.

The chain recombines TRBV28 with TRBJ2-7; 7 bases match TRBD1. The CDR3 has 14 amino acids. CDR1 and CDR2 (germline): MDHEN, SYDVKM. The V and J ends lost 5 bases and 6 bases, in that order; junction bases with no gene match: 10. This chain's CDR3 is CASSPDRVVGEQYF. In DNA form, the CDR3 reads TGTGCCAGCAGTCCCGACAGGGTAGTGGGCGAGCAGTACTTC.